Listed here are 21 T cell receptor beta chains from one sample, sequenced in a study of beta chain features in type 1 diabetes. Overall study findings and caveats: In every one of the four CD4+ subsets, TCRB CDR3s were moderately but significantly shorter in Type 1 diabetes patients.

These receptors lack a known antigen. Reverse transcribing all isolated RNA meant expressed TCRB transcripts were sequenced. Sequenced by immunoSEQ multiplex PCR; TCRdb stores in-frame clones only, minus some. The profile shows 150,000 to 200,000 clones, 9% to 10% of them singletons. Material: central memory CD4+ T cells from blood. These receptor sequences come from a woman aged 25 to 39 with type 1 diabetes.

The J gene is TRBJ1-5, the V gene TRBV5-1; TRBD1 matches 8 bases. The CDR3 runs 15 residues. Unmatched junction bases numbered 2, after V lost 0 bases and J lost 3 bases. Germline V gene lookup returns CDR1 SGHRS and CDR2 YFSETQ. CDR3 nucleotides: TGCGCCAGCAGCTTGGGACAGGGGCCCAATCAGCCCCAGCATTTT. The encoded protein is CASSLGQGPNQPQHF. Variable domain in full (rest from reference TRBV5-1 and TRBJ1-5): KAGVTQTPRYLIKTRGQQVTLSCSPISGHRSVSWYQQTPGQGLQFLFEYFSETQRNKGNFPGRFSGRQFSNSRSEMNVSTLELGDSALYLCASSLGQGPNQPQHFGDGTRLSIL.

The genes are TRBV5-1 and TRBJ2-3; 8 bases are a match to TRBD1. Germline assignment: CDR1 SGHRS and CDR2 YFSETQ. V lost 6 bases to trimming and J lost 6 bases; unmatched junction nucleotides: 6. The CDR3 is 13 residues long. The CDR3 sequence is CASNLQGEDTQYF. In nucleotides, the CDR3 is TGCGCCAGCAACCTACAGGGGGAGGATACGCAGTATTTT. The whole variable domain, filled in from reference TRBV5-1 and TRBJ2-3, reads KAGVTQTPRYLIKTRGQQVTLSCSPISGHRSVSWYQQTPGQGLQFLFEYFSETQRNKGNFPGRFSGRQFSNSRSEMNVSTLELGDSALYLCASNLQGEDTQYFGPGTRLTVL.

The rearrangement uses TRBV23-1 and TRBJ1-4, with TRBD1 matching over 7 bases. TRBV23-1 falls under the ORF class, with uncertain function. The CDR3 consists of 16 residues. Unmatched junction bases numbered 5, after V lost 3 bases and J lost 1 base. The CDR3, as DNA: TGCGCCAGCAGTCACCGACAGGGAGGAACTAATGAAAAACTGTTTTTT. This sequence encodes CASSHRQGGTNEKLFF.

The rearrangement links TRBV5-1 to TRBJ2-1; no reliable D call. V was cut by 4 bases and J by 4 bases, with 6 bases left in between. The CDR3 is made up of 12 amino acids. Germline V gene lookup returns CDR1 SGHRS and CDR2 YFSETQ. The CDR3 DNA reads as TGCGCCAGCAGCGTTAATTACAATGAGCAGTTCTTC. As protein: CASSVNYNEQFF.

This clone appeared a few times. The sample has other DNA sequences that encode this CDR3 too. The chain has TRBV20-1 and TRBJ1-1; no reliable D call. The V and J ends lost 6 bases and 3 bases respectively, with 8 bases between them. This CDR3 comprises 11 residues. Germline lookup yields CDR1 DFQATT and CDR2 SNEGSKA (reference sequence). CDR3: CSAPRDTEAFF. The CDR3 bases are TGCAGTGCGCCCCGGGACACTGAAGCTTTCTTT.

This clone came up a few times. The CDR3 DNA is TGTGCCAGTAGTACCAGGGGTCGGACAGATACGCAGTATTTT. The encoded protein is CASSTRGRTDTQYF. The chain couples TRBV19 to TRBJ2-3; TRBD1 is a possible D gene (6 bases). Per germline, CDR1 LNHDA and CDR2 SQIVND (reference sequence). V shed 4 bases and J shed 3 bases, with 11 bases lying between them. This CDR3 region has 14 residues.

The CDR3 sequence is CASSYSRDRVTDTQYF. CDR3 in DNA: TGTGCCAGCAGTTACTCGCGAGACAGGGTAACAGATACGCAGTATTTT. The chain uses TRBV6-5 and TRBJ2-3, with 7 bases identical to TRBD1. In germline, CDR1 is MNHEY, CDR2 SVGAGI. Losses at the gene ends were 0 bases for V and 3 bases for J; bases not matched to a gene: 6. The CDR3 loop spans 16 amino acids.

The genes are TRBV19 and TRBJ1-1, with 7 bases matching TRBD1. Trimming removed 5 bases from V and 3 bases from J; junction bases left unmatched: 9. This CDR3 contains 15 residues. Germline loops: CDR1 LNHDA, CDR2 SQIVND (reference sequence). The CDR3 spells CASSGDSYMDTEAFF. The CDR3 DNA reads TGTGCCAGTAGTGGGGACAGTTATATGGACACTGAAGCTTTCTTT.

The CDR3 DNA sequence: TGTGCCAGTAGCAGGGGGACAGGGGGCGCGGGTAGCAATCAGCCCCAGCATTTT. The encoded protein is CASSRGTGGAGSNQPQHF. This sequence joins TRBV19 and TRBJ1-5, with 12 bases that match TRBD1. The CDR3 runs 18 residues. CDR1 and CDR2 (germline): LNHDA, SQIVND (reference sequence). Losses at the gene ends were 6 bases for V and 0 bases for J; bases not matched to a gene: 9.

V is TRBV7-8 and J is TRBJ1-4; D possibly corresponds to TRBD1 (5 bases). CDR1 is SGHVS and CDR2 is FQNEAQ in the germline V gene. The V gene lost 1 base and the J gene lost 8 bases, with 17 bases spanning the gap. The CDR3 consists of 16 residues. CDR3 nucleotide sequence: TGTGCCAGCAGCTTAGGCCCGGTTGGGTCAGGGGAAAAACTGTTTTTT. As protein: CASSLGPVGSGEKLFF.

This clone came up a few times. The chain recombines TRBV11-2 with TRBJ2-2, with D possibly TRBD1 on 6 matching bases. V was clipped by 4 bases and J by 5 bases, with 11 bases between them. The CDR3 totals 14 residues. The germline V gene has CDR1 SGHAT and CDR2 FQNNGV. CDR3 protein: CASSSQGPTGELFF. In DNA, the CDR3 is TGTGCCAGCAGCTCACAGGGCCCTACCGGGGAGCTGTTTTTT.

A word on this clone: A much bigger clone sits one base away, suggesting this may be a read error. This rearrangement joins TRBV7-9 to TRBJ2-1, with 11 bases matching TRBD2. The germline V gene encodes CDR1 SEHNR and CDR2 FQNEAQ (reference sequence). V shed 3 bases, J shed 4 bases, and the junction held 2 bases outside the gene matches. CDR3 length: 15 amino acids. The CDR3 DNA reads as TGTGCCAGCAGCTTTAGCGGGAGGGGGTACAATGAGCAGTTCTTC. Translating it yields CASSFSGRGYNEQFF.

The sample holds a few counts of this clone. The gene calls are TRBV5-1 and TRBJ1-1, with TRBD1 matching 7 bases. Germline CDR1 and CDR2: SGHRS and YFSETQ. With 3 bases clipped from V and 0 bases from J, the junction kept 11 bases outside the gene matches. CDR3 length: 17 residues. CDR3 loop: CASSSITGEPMNTEAFF. CDR3 sequence (DNA): TGCGCCAGCAGCTCAATTACAGGGGAACCTATGAACACTGAAGCTTTCTTT.

The chain links TRBV4-2 to TRBJ1-4, with a possible D match to TRBD1 (6 bases). The CDR3 contains 18 residues. V shed 0 bases and J shed 0 bases, with 14 bases lying between them. Germline CDR1 LGHNA, CDR2 YNFKEQ. As DNA, the CDR3 is TGTGCCAGCAGCCAAGATCTCGTCAGGGGAACAACTAATGAAAAACTGTTTTTT. Amino acids: CASSQDLVRGTTNEKLFF.

The rearrangement links TRBV14 to TRBJ2-1; D is possibly TRBD2 (5 bases). Trimming stripped 1 base from V and 10 bases from J, with 14 bases between. Germline lookup yields CDR1 SGHDN and CDR2 FVKESK. This CDR3 contains 14 residues. The CDR3 protein is CASSQVGGLREQFF. The CDR3 nucleotides are TGTGCCAGCAGCCAAGTCGGAGGCCTTAGGGAGCAGTTCTTC.

This clone was seen only a few times. The chain employs TRBV25-1 and TRBJ2-5, with D possibly being TRBD2 (5 bases). The CDR3 is 15 residues long. V dropped 6 bases and J dropped 5 bases, with 19 bases sitting between them. The germline V gene encodes CDR1 MGHDK and CDR2 SYGVNS. This CDR3 is CASSLTRTALETQYF. The CDR3 DNA is TGTGCCAGCAGCCTCACTAGGACCGCGCTGGAGACCCAGTACTTC.

This chain joins TRBV30 and TRBJ1-4, with a tentative D call TRBD1 (6 bases). This CDR3 has 13 amino acids. Trimming removed 0 bases at V and 8 bases at J, with 10 bases between. Germline V gene sequence: CDR1 GTSNPN, CDR2 SVGIG (reference sequence). This CDR3 reads CAWSVGGGEKLFF. The DNA for the CDR3 is TGTGCCTGGAGTGTAGGGGGAGGGGAAAAACTGTTTTTT.

This clone has a handful of counts. The chain couples TRBV28 to TRBJ1-1; 7 nucleotides align to TRBD1. This CDR3 has 14 residues. Germline V gene data show CDR1 as MDHEN and CDR2 as SYDVKM. V lost 3 bases to trimming and J lost 3 bases; unmatched junction nucleotides: 4. CDR3 bases: TGTGCCAGCAGTTTCAGGGGGGTCTACACTGAAGCTTTCTTT. Translation: CASSFRGVYTEAFF.

V usage is TRBV9 and J usage is TRBJ1-2; 10 bases are a match to TRBD1. The V segment lost 4 bases and the J segment 3 bases; nucleotides outside the gene matches: 3. The CDR3 is 14 residues long. From germline, CDR1 is SGDLS and CDR2 YYNGEE. The CDR3 DNA sequence: TGTGCCAGCAGCCTCGGGACAGGGGACTATGGCTACACCTTC. Amino acids: CASSLGTGDYGYTF.

The chain combines TRBV28 with TRBJ2-1; D not resolved. Per the germline V gene, CDR1 is MDHEN and CDR2 is SYDVKM. The CDR3 extends over 12 amino acids. The V gene lost 6 bases and the J gene lost 10 bases, with 13 bases spanning the gap. CDR3 amino acids: CASSYSMKEQFF. The CDR3 DNA is TGTGCCAGCAGCTACAGTATGAAGGAGCAGTTCTTC. Variable domain in full (rest from reference TRBV28 and TRBJ2-1): DVKVTQSSRYLVKRTGEKVFLECVQDMDHENMFWYRQDPGLGLRLIYFSYDVKMKEKGDIPEGYSVSREKKERFSLILESASTNQTSMYLCASSYSMKEQFFGPGTRLTVL.

This clone was seen a few times. CDR3 DNA: TGCGCCAGCAGCACCACCGGGACTAGCGGGAAATGGGAGCAGTTCTTC. It is translated as CASSTTGTSGKWEQFF. The chain joins TRBV5-1 to TRBJ2-1, with 13 bases identical to TRBD2. V lost 4 bases to trimming and J lost 10 bases; unmatched junction nucleotides: 11. Germline assignment: CDR1 SGHRS and CDR2 YFSETQ. This CDR3 is built from 16 residues.